The source of this TCR beta chain is a study of beta chain features in type 1 diabetes. Expressed TCRB transcripts got sequenced, as all isolated RNA was reverse transcribed. Approximately 4 million reads was the average for naive, central memory and regulatory T cell samples. Generated by immunoSEQ multiplex PCR, the TCRdb table keeps only in-frame clones and is missing some. Counted here are some 500,000 clones, 10% to 12% occurring once; the ten biggest clones make up more than 0.045%. Populations obtained by sorting all exceeded 98% purity. Worth noting for this clone: Its antigen is as yet unknown.

Whole-study results and caveats: Type 1 diabetes patients had moderately but significantly shorter TCRB CDR3s in all four CD4+ subsets.

Looked up from germline, CDR1 is LGHNA and CDR2 is YSLEER. V lost 1 base, J lost 4 bases, and 15 bases lay in between. The CDR3 spans 16 residues. The clonotype originates from a woman between 18 and 30 years old in good health. The specimen sequenced was naive CD4+ T cells from blood. This chain uses TRBV4-3 with TRBJ2-3; D possibly corresponds to TRBD1 (7 bases). The CDR3 DNA follows: TGCGCCAGCAGCCAAGCCGCTACAGGGGAGGCAGATACGCAGTATTTT. As protein: CASSQAATGEADTQYF.